This T cell receptor (beta chain) comes out of a study of cytomegalovirus exposure and HLA in healthy donors. Study outcomes and limitations: Listed as cytomegalovirus-associated were 164 TCR beta chains.

On this clone: Its antigen is still unknown.

The V gene lost 0 bases and the J gene lost 2 bases, with 12 bases spanning the gap. Germline CDR1 and CDR2: SGHDT and YYEEEE. The CDR3 sequence is 16 residues long. Method: immunoSEQ multiplex PCR; TCRdb's copy keeps in-frame clones and lacks some. The table lists about 120,000 clones, roughly 87% of them singletons. The chain uses TRBV5-6 and TRBJ2-4; D remains unclear. The source material was PBMCs. The clonotype originates from a woman aged 18-35 years in good health and CMV-seronegative. The CDR3 spells CASSLALHTTKNIQYF. The CDR3, as DNA: TGTGCCAGCAGCTTGGCCTTACACACAACCAAAAACATTCAGTACTTC.